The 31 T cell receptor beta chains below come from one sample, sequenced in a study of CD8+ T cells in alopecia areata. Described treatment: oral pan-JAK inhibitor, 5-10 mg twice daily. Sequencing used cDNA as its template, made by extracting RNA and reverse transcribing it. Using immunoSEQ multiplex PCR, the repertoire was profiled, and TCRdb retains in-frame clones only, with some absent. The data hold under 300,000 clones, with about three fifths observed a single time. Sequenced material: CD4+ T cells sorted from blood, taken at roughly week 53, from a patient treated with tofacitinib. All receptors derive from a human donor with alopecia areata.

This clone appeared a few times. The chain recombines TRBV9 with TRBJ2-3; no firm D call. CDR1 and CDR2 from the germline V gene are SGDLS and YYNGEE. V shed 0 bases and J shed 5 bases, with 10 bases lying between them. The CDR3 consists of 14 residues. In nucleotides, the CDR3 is TGTGCCAGCAGCGTAGCTAGAGGTCAAGATACGCAGTATTTT. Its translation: CASSVARGQDTQYF.

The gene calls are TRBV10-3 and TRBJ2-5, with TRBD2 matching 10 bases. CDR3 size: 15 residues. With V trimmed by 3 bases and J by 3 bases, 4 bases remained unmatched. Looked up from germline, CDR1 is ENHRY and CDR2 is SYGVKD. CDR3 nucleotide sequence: TGTGCCATCAGTGACAGCGGGGGGGCCGAAGAGACCCAGTACTTC. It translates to CAISDSGGAEETQYF.

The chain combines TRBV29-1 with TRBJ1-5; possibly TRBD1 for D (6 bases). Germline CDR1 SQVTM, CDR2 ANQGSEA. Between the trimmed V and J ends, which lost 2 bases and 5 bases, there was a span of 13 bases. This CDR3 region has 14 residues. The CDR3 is CSVELGGSDQPQHF. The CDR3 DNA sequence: TGCAGCGTTGAATTAGGGGGGAGCGATCAGCCCCAGCATTTT.

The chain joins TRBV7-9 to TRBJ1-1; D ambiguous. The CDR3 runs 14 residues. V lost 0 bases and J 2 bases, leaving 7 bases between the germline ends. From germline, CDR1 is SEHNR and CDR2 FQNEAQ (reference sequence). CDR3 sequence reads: CASSLAGTNTEAFF. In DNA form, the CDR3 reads TGTGCCAGCAGCTTAGCCGGCACTAACACTGAAGCTTTCTTT.

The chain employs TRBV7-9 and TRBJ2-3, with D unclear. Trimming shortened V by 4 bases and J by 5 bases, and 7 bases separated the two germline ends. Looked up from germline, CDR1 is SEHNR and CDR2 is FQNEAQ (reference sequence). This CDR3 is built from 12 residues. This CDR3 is CASSSVEDTQYF. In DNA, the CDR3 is TGTGCCAGCAGCTCTGTCGAAGATACGCAGTATTTT.

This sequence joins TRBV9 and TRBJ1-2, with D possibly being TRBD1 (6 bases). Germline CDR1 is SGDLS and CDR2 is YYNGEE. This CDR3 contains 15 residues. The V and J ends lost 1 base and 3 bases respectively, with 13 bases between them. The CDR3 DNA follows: TGTGCCAGCAGCGTAAGCCCGGGGGGCTACTATGGCTACACCTTC. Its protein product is CASSVSPGGYYGYTF.

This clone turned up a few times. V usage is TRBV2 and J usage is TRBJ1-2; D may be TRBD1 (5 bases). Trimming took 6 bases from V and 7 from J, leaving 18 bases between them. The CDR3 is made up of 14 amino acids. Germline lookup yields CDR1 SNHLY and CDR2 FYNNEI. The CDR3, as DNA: TGTGCCAGCAGCGAACAAGGGGAGGCCGGTGGCTACACCTTC. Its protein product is CASSEQGEAGGYTF. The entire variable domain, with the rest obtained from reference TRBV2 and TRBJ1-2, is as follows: EPEVTQTPSHQVTQMGQEVILRCVPISNHLYFYWYRQILGQKVEFLVSFYNNEISEKSEIFDDQFSVERPDGSNFTLKIRSTKLEDSAMYFCASSEQGEAGGYTFGSGTRLTVV.

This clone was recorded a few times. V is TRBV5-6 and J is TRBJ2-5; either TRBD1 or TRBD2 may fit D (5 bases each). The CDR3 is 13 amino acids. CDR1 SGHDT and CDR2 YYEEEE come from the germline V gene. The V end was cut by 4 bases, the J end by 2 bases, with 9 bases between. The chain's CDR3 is CASSQGPQETQYF. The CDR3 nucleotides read TGTGCCAGCAGCCAGGGACCGCAAGAGACCCAGTACTTC.

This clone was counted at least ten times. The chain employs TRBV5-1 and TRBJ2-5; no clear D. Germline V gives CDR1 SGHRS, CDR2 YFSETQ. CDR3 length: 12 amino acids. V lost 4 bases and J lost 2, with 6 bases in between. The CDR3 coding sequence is TGCGCCAGCAGCGCTCTACAAGAGACCCAGTACTTC. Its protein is CASSALQETQYF. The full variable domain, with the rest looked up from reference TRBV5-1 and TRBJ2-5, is KAGVTQTPRYLIKTRGQQVTLSCSPISGHRSVSWYQQTPGQGLQFLFEYFSETQRNKGNFPGRFSGRQFSNSRSEMNVSTLELGDSALYLCASSALQETQYFGPGTRLLVL.

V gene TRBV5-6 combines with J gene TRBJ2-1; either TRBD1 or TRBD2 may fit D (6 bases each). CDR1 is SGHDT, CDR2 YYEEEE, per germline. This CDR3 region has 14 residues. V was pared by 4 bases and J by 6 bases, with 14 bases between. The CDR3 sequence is CASSPQGRRNEQFF. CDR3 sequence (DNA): TGTGCCAGCAGCCCCCAGGGGAGGCGCAATGAGCAGTTCTTC.

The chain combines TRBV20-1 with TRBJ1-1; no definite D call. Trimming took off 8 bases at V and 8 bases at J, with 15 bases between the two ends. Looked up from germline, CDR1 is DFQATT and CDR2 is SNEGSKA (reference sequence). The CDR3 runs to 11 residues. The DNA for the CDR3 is TGCAGTCGCCACACTTCCAGGGAAGCTTTCTTT. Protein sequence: CSRHTSREAFF.

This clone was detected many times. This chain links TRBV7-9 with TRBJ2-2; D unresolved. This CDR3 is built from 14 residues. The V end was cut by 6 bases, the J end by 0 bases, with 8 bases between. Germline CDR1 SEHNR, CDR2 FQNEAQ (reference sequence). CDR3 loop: CASRIGTNTGELFF. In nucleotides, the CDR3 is TGTGCCAGCAGGATAGGGACGAACACCGGGGAGCTGTTTTTT. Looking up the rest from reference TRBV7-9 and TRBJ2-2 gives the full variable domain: DTGVSQNPRHKITKRGQNVTFRCDPISEHNRLYWYRQTLGQGPEFLTYFQNEAQLEKSRLLSDRFSAERPKGSFSTLEIQRTEQGDSAMYLCASRIGTNTGELFFGEGSRLTVL.

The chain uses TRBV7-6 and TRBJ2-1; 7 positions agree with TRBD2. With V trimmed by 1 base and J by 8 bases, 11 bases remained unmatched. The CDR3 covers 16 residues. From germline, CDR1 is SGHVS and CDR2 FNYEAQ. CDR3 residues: CASSLGALAAFDEQFF. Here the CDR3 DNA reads TGTGCCAGCAGCTTAGGGGCGCTAGCGGCTTTCGATGAGCAGTTCTTC.

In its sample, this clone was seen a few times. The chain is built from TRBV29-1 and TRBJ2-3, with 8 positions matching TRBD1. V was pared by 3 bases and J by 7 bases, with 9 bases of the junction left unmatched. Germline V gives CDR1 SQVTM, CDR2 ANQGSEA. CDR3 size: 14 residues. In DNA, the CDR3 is TGCAGCGTTGACCAGGGGGCGCTTAGGAATACGCAGTATTTT. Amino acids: CSVDQGALRNTQYF.

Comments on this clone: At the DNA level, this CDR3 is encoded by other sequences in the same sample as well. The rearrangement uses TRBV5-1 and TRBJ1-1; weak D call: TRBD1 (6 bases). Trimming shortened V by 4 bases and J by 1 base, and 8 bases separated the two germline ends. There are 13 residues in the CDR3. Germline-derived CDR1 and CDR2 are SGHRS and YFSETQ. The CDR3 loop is CASSRGGNTEAFF. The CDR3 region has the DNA TGCGCCAGCAGCCGAGGGGGGAACACTGAAGCTTTCTTT.

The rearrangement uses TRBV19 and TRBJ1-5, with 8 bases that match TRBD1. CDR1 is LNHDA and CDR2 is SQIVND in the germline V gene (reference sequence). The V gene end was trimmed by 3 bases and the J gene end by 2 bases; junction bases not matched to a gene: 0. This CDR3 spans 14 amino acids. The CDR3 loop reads CASSMGQGNQPQHF. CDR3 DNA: TGTGCCAGTAGTATGGGACAGGGCAATCAGCCCCAGCATTTT.

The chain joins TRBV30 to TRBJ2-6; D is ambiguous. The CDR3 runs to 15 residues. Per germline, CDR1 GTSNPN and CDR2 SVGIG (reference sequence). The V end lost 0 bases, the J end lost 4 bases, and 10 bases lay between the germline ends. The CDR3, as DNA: TGTGCCTGGAGTGTAGGCGCGCCCGGGGCCAACGTCCTGACTTTC. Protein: CAWSVGAPGANVLTF.

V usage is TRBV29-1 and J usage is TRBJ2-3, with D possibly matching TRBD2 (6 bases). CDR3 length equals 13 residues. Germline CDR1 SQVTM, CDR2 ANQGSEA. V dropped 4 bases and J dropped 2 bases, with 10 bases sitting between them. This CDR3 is CSVVGGVTDTQYF. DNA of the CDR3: TGCAGCGTTGTTGGCGGGGTCACAGATACGCAGTATTTT.

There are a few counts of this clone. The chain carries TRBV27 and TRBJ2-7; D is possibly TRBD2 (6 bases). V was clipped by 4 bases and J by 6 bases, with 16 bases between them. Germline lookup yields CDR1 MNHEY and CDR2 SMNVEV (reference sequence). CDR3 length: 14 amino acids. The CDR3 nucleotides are TGTGCCAGCAGTTATGGCGGGACTTATGTCGAGCAGTACTTC. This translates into CASSYGGTYVEQYF.

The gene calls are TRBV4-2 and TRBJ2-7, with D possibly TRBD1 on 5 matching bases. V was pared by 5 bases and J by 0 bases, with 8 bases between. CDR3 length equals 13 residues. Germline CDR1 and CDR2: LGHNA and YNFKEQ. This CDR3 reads CASSNQGSYEQYF. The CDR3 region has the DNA TGTGCCAGCAGCAATCAGGGCTCCTACGAGCAGTACTTC.

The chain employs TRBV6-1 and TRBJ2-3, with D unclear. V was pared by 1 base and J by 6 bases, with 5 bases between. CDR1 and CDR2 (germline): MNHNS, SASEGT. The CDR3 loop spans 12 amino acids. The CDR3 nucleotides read TGTGCCAGCAGTGAAGTAACCGATACGCAGTATTTT. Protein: CASSEVTDTQYF.

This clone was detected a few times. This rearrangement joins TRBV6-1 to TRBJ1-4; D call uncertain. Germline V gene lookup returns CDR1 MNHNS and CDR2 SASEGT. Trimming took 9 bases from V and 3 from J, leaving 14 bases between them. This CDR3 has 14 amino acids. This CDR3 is CASIFTVSNEKLFF. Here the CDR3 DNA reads TGTGCCAGTATTTTCACGGTCTCTAATGAAAAACTGTTTTTT.

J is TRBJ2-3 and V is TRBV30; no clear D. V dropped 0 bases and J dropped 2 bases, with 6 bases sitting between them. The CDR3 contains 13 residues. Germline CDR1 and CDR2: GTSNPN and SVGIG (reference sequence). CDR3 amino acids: CAWSVRLTDTQYF. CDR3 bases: TGTGCCTGGAGTGTACGTCTCACAGATACGCAGTATTTT.

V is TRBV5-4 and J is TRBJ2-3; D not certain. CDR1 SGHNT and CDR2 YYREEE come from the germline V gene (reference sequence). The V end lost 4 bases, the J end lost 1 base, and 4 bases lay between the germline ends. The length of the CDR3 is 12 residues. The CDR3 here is CASSAGTDTQYF. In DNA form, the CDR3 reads TGTGCCAGCAGCGCGGGCACAGATACGCAGTATTTT.

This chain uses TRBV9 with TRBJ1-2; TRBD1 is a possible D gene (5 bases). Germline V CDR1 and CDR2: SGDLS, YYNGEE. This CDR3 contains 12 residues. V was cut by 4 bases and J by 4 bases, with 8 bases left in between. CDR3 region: CASSRDGYGYTF. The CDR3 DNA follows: TGTGCCAGCAGCAGGGACGGCTATGGCTACACCTTC.

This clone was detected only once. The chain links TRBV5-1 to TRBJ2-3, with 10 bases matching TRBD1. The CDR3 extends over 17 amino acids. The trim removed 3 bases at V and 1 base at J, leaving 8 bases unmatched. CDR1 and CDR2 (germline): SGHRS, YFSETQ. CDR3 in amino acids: CASSWPTGTGGTDTQYF. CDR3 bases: TGCGCCAGCAGCTGGCCCACCGGGACAGGGGGCACAGATACGCAGTATTTT.

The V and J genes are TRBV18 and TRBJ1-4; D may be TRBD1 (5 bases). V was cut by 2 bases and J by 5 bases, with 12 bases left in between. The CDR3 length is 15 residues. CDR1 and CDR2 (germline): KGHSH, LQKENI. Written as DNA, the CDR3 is TGTGCCAGCTCACCAACCGGGACTGGGAATGAAAAACTGTTTTTT. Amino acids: CASSPTGTGNEKLFF.

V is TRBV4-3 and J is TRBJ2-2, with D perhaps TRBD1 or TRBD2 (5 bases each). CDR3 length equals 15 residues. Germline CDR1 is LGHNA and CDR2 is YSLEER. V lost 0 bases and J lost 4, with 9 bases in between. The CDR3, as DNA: TGCGCCAGCAGCCAAGATCAGGGAGCCACCGGGGAGCTGTTTTTT. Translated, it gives CASSQDQGATGELFF.

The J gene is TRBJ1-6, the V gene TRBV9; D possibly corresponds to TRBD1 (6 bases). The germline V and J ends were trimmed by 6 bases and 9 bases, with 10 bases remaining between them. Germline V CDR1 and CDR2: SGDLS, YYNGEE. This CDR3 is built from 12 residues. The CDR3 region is CASTDSGSPLHF. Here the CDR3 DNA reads TGTGCCAGCACGGACAGCGGTTCACCCCTCCACTTT.

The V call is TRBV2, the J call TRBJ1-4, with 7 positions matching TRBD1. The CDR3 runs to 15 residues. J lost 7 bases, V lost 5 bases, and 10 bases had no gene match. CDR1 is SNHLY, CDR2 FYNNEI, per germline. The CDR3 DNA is TGTGCCAGCAGTCTATTGACAGGGAATGGTGAAAAACTGTTTTTT. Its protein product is CASSLLTGNGEKLFF. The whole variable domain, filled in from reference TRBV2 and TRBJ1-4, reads EPEVTQTPSHQVTQMGQEVILRCVPISNHLYFYWYRQILGQKVEFLVSFYNNEISEKSEIFDDQFSVERPDGSNFTLKIRSTKLEDSAMYFCASSLLTGNGEKLFFGSGTQLSVL.

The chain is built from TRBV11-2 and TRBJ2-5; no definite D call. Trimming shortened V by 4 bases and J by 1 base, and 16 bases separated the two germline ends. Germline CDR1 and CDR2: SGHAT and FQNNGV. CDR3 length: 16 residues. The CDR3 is CASSSSPRPVQETQYF. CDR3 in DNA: TGTGCCAGCAGCTCGAGCCCTCGGCCGGTCCAAGAGACCCAGTACTTC.